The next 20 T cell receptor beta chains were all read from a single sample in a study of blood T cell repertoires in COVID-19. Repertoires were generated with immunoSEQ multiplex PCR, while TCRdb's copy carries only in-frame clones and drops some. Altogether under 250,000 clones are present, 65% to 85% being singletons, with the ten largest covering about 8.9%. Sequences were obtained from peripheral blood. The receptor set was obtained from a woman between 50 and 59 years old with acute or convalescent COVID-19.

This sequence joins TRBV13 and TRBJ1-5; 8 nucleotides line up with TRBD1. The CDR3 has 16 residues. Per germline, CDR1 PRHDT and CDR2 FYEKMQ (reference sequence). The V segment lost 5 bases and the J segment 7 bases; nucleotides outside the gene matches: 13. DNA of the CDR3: TGTGCCAGCAGCCTCGGACCAGGGGGCGCGGAGCAGCCCCAGCATTTT. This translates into CASSLGPGGAEQPQHF.

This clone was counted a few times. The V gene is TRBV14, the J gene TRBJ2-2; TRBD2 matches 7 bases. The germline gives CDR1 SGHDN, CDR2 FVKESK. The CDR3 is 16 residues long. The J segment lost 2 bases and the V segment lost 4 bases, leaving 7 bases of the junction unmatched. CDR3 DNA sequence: TGTGCCAGCAGCCCTTGGGCTAGCGGAAACACCGGGGAGCTGTTTTTT. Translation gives CASSPWASGNTGELFF.

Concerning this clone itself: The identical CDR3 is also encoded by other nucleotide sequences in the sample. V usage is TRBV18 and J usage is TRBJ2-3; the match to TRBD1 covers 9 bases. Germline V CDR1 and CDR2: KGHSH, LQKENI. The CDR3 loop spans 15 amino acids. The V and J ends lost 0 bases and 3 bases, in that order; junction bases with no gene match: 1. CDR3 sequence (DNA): TGTGCCAGCTCACCACCGACAGGGGGTACAGATACGCAGTATTTT. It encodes CASSPPTGGTDTQYF. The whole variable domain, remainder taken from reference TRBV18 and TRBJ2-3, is NAGVMQNPRHLVRRRGQEARLRCSPMKGHSHVYWYRQLPEEGLKFMVYLQKENIIDESGMPKERFSAEFPKEGPSILRIQQVVRGDSAAYFCASSPPTGGTDTQYFGPGTRLTVL.

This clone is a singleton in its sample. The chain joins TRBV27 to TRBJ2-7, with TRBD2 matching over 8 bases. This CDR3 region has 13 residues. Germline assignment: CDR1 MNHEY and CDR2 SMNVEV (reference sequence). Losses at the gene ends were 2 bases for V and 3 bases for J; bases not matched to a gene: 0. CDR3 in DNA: TGTGCCAGCAGTTTAGGGACTAGCTACGAGCAGTACTTC. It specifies CASSLGTSYEQYF.

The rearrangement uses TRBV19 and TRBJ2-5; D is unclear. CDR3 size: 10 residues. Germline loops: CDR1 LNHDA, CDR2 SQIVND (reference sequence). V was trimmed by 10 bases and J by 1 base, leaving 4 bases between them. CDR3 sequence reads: CATSQETQYF. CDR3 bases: TGTGCCACCAGCCAAGAGACCCAGTACTTC.

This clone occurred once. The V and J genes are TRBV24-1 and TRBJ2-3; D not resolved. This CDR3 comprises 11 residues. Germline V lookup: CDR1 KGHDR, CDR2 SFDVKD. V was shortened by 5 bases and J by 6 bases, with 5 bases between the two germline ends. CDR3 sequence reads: CATSGVDTQYF. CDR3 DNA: TGTGCCACCAGTGGCGTGGATACGCAGTATTTT.

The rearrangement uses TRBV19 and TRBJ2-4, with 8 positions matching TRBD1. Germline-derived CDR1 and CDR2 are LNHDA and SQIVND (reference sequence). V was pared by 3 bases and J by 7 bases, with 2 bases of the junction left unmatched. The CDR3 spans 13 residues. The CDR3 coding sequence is TGTGCCAGTAGTATCGGGACAGGTAACATTCAGTACTTC. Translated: CASSIGTGNIQYF.

The CDR3, as DNA: TGTGCCAGCAGTTTATTGCGGGGGGCGGGTGAAAAACTGTTTTTT. Translation gives CASSLLRGAGEKLFF. The chain couples TRBV28 to TRBJ1-4, with a tentative D call TRBD1 (6 bases). V was pared by 1 base and J by 7 bases, with 13 bases between. CDR3 length equals 15 residues. Per germline, CDR1 MDHEN and CDR2 SYDVKM.

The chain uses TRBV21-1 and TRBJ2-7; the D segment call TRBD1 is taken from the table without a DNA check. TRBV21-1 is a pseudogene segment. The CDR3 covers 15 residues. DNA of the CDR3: TGTGCCAGCAGCAACCTCCCAGGGTTACCATACGAGCAGTACTTC. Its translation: CASSNLPGLPYEQYF.

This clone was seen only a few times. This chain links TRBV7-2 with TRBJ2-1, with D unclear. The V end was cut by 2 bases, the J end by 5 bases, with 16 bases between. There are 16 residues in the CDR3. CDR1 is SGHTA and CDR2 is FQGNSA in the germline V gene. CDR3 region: CASSLSGGRANNEQFF. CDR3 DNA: TGTGCCAGCAGCTTAAGTGGCGGTAGAGCGAACAATGAGCAGTTCTTC.

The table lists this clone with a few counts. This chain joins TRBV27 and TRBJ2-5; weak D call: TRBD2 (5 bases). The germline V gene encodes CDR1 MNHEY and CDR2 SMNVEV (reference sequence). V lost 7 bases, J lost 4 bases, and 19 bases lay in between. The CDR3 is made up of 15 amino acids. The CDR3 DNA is TGTGCCAGCAACCCATTGGGCCCTGGAGGAGAGACCCAGTACTTC. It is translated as CASNPLGPGGETQYF.

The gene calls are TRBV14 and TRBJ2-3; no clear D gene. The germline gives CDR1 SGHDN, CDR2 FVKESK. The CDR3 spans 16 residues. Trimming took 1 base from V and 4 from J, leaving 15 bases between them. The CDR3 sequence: CASSQGSTIRADTQYF. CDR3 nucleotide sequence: TGTGCCAGCAGCCAAGGGAGCACTATTCGCGCAGATACGCAGTATTTT.

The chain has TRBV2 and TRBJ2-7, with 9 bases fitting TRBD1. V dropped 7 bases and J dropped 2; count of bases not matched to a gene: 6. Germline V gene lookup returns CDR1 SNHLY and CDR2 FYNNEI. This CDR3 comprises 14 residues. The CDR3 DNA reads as TGTGCCAGCAAGACCGGGACAGGGACCTACGAGCAGTACTTC. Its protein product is CASKTGTGTYEQYF.

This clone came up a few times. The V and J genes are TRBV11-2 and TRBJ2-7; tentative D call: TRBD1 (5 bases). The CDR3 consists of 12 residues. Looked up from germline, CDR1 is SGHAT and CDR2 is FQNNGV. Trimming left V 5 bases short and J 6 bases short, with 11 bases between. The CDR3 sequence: CASSLNGAEQYF. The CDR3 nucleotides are TGTGCCAGCAGCCTCAATGGGGCCGAGCAGTACTTC.

Written as DNA, the CDR3 is TGTGCCAGCAGTTACCGGGACAGGGTTCGCTATGGCTACACCTTC. Encoded protein: CASSYRDRVRYGYTF. V is TRBV6-5 and J is TRBJ1-2; 9 positions agree with TRBD1. The germline V gene has CDR1 MNHEY and CDR2 SVGAGI. This CDR3 spans 15 amino acids. V lost 2 bases and J lost 4; bases outside the gene matches: 5.

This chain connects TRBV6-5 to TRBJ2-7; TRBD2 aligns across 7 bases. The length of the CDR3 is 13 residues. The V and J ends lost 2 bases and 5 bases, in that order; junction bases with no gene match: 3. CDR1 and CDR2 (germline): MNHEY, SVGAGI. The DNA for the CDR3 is TGTGCCAGCAGTTACCGGGGGAGGGACGAGCAGTACTTC. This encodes CASSYRGRDEQYF.

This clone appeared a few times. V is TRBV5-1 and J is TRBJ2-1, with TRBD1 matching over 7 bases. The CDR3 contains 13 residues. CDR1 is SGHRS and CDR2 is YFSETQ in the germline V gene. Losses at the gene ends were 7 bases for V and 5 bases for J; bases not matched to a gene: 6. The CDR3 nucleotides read TGCGCCAGCCGACAGGGACCCAACAATGAGCAGTTCTTC. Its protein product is CASRQGPNNEQFF. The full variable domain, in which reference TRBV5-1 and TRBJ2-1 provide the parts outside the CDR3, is KAGVTQTPRYLIKTRGQQVTLSCSPISGHRSVSWYQQTPGQGLQFLFEYFSETQRNKGNFPGRFSGRQFSNSRSEMNVSTLELGDSALYLCASRQGPNNEQFFGPGTRLTVL.

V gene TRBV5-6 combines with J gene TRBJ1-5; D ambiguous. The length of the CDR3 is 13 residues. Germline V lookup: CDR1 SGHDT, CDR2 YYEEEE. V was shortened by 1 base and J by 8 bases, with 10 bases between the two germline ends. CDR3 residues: CASSLFLTKPQHF. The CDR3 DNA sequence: TGTGCCAGCAGCTTGTTTTTGACAAAGCCCCAGCATTTT. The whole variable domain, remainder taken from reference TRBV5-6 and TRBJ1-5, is DAGVTQSPTHLIKTRGQQVTLRCSPKSGHDTVSWYQQALGQGPQFIFQYYEEEERQRGNFPDRFSGHQFPNYSSELNVNALLLGDSALYLCASSLFLTKPQHFGDGTRLSIL.

CDR3 residues: CASSLMDSLNIQYF. The CDR3 DNA reads TGCGCCAGCAGCTTGATGGACTCCTTAAACATTCAGTACTTC. V usage is TRBV5-1 and J usage is TRBJ2-4, with D possibly TRBD2 on 5 matching bases. This CDR3 has 14 amino acids. V lost 1 base and J 6 bases, leaving 11 bases between the germline ends. Germline CDR1 reads SGHRS; CDR2 reads YFSETQ.

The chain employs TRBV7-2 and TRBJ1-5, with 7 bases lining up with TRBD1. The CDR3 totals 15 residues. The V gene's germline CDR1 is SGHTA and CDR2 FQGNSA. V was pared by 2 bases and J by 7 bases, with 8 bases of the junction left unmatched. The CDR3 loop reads CASSLRVQGRQPQHF. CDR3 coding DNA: TGTGCCAGCAGCTTAAGAGTACAGGGGAGACAGCCCCAGCATTTT.